The 24 T cell receptor beta chains below were found in one sample sequenced in a study of regulatory T cells in long-lasting Graves disease. Time point indicated: newly diagnosed GD, antithyroid drugs for less than 3 months. The TCR library was made from RNA extracted from PBMCs. iRepertoire HTBI primers and Arm-PCR of CDR3 regions built TCR beta libraries. TCRdb independently ran MiXCR on the multiplex PCR reads; one entry per CDR3 protein. The data contain over 400,000 distinct CDR3 sequences, 14% of them singletons. In addition, the sample was reused for a study of T cells in Graves' hyperthyroidism and ophthalmopathy.

Source: peripheral blood mononuclear cells (PBMCs), taken at new diagnosis, from a patient treated with antithyroid drugs. These receptors all stem from a woman aged 50 to 60 with Graves disease.

The chain recombines TRBV3-1 with TRBJ2-2, with 7 bases that match TRBD2. The ends lost 7 bases at V and 6 bases at J; junction bases unmatched: 8. The CDR3 runs 14 residues. From germline, CDR1 is LGHDT and CDR2 YNNKEL (reference sequence). Written as DNA, the CDR3 is TGTGCCAGCACCCAGGGAGGGTGGCCCGGGGAGCTGTTTTTT. This encodes CASTQGGWPGELFF. The whole variable domain, remainder taken from reference TRBV3-1 and TRBJ2-2, is DTAVSQTPKYLVTQMGNDKSIKCEQNLGHDTMYWYKQDSKKFLKIMFSYNNKELIINETVPNRFSPKSPDKAHLNLHINSLELGDSAVYFCASTQGGWPGELFFGEGSRLTVL.

This sequence joins TRBV5-1 and TRBJ2-3; D gene unclear. Germline V gene lookup returns CDR1 SGHRS and CDR2 YFSETQ. Between the trimmed V and J ends, which lost 0 bases and 0 bases, there was a span of 14 bases. This CDR3 comprises 17 residues. The CDR3 sequence: CASSLAGPLSSTDTQYF. DNA for the CDR3: TGCGCCAGCAGCTTGGCCGGCCCGTTATCTAGCACAGATACGCAGTATTTT.

This clonotype has a handful of counts. J is TRBJ2-4 and V is TRBV27; D unclear. Germline loops: CDR1 MNHEY, CDR2 SMNVEV (reference sequence). CDR3 length: 13 amino acids. V was shortened by 8 bases and J by 0 bases, with 8 bases between the two germline ends. The CDR3 reads CASGVQAKNIQYF. The CDR3 bases are TGTGCCAGCGGGGTACAAGCCAAAAACATTCAGTACTTC.

This clonotype appeared a few times. The rearrangement uses TRBV9 and TRBJ1-2; the D gene is possibly TRBD1 (6 bases). In germline, CDR1 is SGDLS, CDR2 YYNGEE. CDR3 length: 14 amino acids. V lost 3 bases, J lost 4 bases, and 13 bases lay in between. For the CDR3, the DNA is TGTGCCAGCAGCGCCTCAGGGGCGAGCTATGGCTACACCTTC. Its protein is CASSASGASYGYTF. The full variable domain, its missing parts supplied by reference TRBV9 and TRBJ1-2, is DSGVTQTPKHLITATGQRVTLRCSPRSGDLSVYWYQQSLDQGLQFLIQYYNGEERAKGNILERFSAQQFPDLHSELNLSSLELGDSALYFCASSASGASYGYTFGSGTRLTVV.

This clonotype was observed at least ten times. This sequence joins TRBV7-9 and TRBJ1-1; TRBD1 is a possible D gene (6 bases). The CDR3 sequence is 14 residues long. Deletions cut 4 bases from V and 1 base from J, with 10 bases between. Germline CDR1 is SEHNR and CDR2 is FQNEAQ (reference sequence). DNA for the CDR3: TGTGCCAGCAGCTACCCCAGGGGGAACACTGAAGCTTTCTTT. Protein product: CASSYPRGNTEAFF.

This clonotype came up many times. V gene TRBV28 combines with J gene TRBJ2-1, with a possible D match to TRBD1 (5 bases). V gave up 3 bases and J gave up 11 bases, with 11 bases separating them. Germline V gene data show CDR1 as MDHEN and CDR2 as SYDVKM. CDR3 length equals 12 residues. The DNA of the CDR3 is TGTGCCAGCAGTTTTGAGACAGCCAAGCAGTTCTTC. This encodes CASSFETAKQFF.

This clonotype was seen more than once but under ten times. This chain connects TRBV10-3 to TRBJ2-2; 11 bases map to TRBD2. The V segment lost 3 bases and the J segment 4 bases; nucleotides outside the gene matches: 7. The length of the CDR3 is 17 residues. Germline CDR1 and CDR2: ENHRY and SYGVKD. This CDR3 reads CAISEIAGGPGTGELFF. The CDR3 DNA follows: TGTGCCATCAGTGAAATAGCGGGAGGGCCGGGCACCGGGGAGCTGTTTTTT.

This clonotype showed up many times. The chain joins TRBV5-5 to TRBJ2-7; the D gene is possibly TRBD1 (5 bases). V was pared by 6 bases and J by 0 bases, with 19 bases between. CDR1 and CDR2 from the germline V gene are SGHKS and YYEKEE (reference sequence). This CDR3 has 16 amino acids. Here the CDR3 reads CASNPRTGYSSYEQYF. Here the CDR3 DNA reads TGTGCCAGCAACCCCCGCACAGGTTACAGCTCCTACGAGCAGTACTTC.

This clonotype occurred many times. The J gene is TRBJ2-2, the V gene TRBV7-2; D tentatively reads TRBD1 or TRBD2 (6 bases each). Germline assignment: CDR1 SGHTA and CDR2 FQGNSA. Trimming stripped 5 bases from V and 6 bases from J, with 19 bases between. The CDR3 is made up of 16 amino acids. The DNA of the CDR3 is TGTGCCAGCAGCCCCCCCCATGGAGGGGGGTCCGGGGAGCTGTTTTTT. It encodes CASSPPHGGGSGELFF.

On this clonotype itself: A clone one base away is much larger, so this may be a read error. The chain carries TRBV6-2 or TRBV6-3 and TRBJ2-7; no reliable D call. Deletions cut 8 bases from V and 3 bases from J, with 11 bases between. Per germline, CDR1 MNHEY and CDR2 SVGEGT. The length of the CDR3 is 12 residues. CDR3 amino acids: CASGDPYYEQYF. CDR3 DNA sequence: TGTGCCAGCGGTGACCCGTACTACGAGCAGTACTTC.

This clonotype has a count of ten or more. This chain joins TRBV28 and TRBJ1-6; no firm D call. Germline CDR1 is MDHEN and CDR2 is SYDVKM. V was shortened by 5 bases and J by 7 bases, with 9 bases between the two germline ends. The CDR3 is 13 amino acids. This chain's CDR3 is CASSPIGNSPLHF. The CDR3 coding sequence is TGTGCCAGCAGTCCTATCGGAAATTCACCCCTCCACTTT.

With regard to this clonotype: This may be a read error, as it is one base from a much larger clone. The conserved phenylalanine or tryptophan normally closing the CDR3 is absent here, so this likely arose from a read error. The gene calls are TRBV5-1 and TRBJ2-5; 7 bases are a match to TRBD2. Germline CDR1 is SGHRS and CDR2 is YFSETQ. The CDR3 is made up of 16 amino acids. Trimming took 1 base from V and 2 from J; bases not matched to a gene: 8. The DNA of the CDR3 is TGCGCCAGCAGCTTGTATACGGGAGGAAAACAAGAGACCCAGTACTGC. Residues: CASSLYTGGKQETQYC.

This clonotype was observed many times. The chain recombines TRBV7-9 with TRBJ2-7; 10 bases map to TRBD2. The CDR3 length is 15 residues. Trimming took 1 base from V and 2 from J; bases not matched to a gene: 2. Germline V gives CDR1 SEHNR, CDR2 FQNEAQ (reference sequence). The CDR3 protein is CASSLVSGRAYEQYF. Here the CDR3 DNA reads TGTGCCAGCAGCTTAGTAAGCGGGAGGGCCTACGAGCAGTACTTC.

At least ten counts were recorded for this clonotype. The CDR3 nucleotides read TGTGCCAGCAGCCCGTCCCGTGGGTGGGACTCCTACGAGCAGTACTTC. Protein: CASSPSRGWDSYEQYF. The J gene is TRBJ2-7, the V gene TRBV27, with D unclear. V lost 6 bases to trimming and J lost 0 bases, with 18 bases between them. Germline-derived CDR1 and CDR2 are MNHEY and SMNVEV (reference sequence). CDR3 length equals 16 residues.

This chain uses TRBV6-1 with TRBJ1-4, with D perhaps matching TRBD1 (5 bases). The CDR3 has 15 residues. CDR1 is MNHNS, CDR2 SASEGT, per germline. The V end was cut by 6 bases, the J end by 1 base, with 12 bases between. The CDR3 coding sequence is TGTGCCAGCAGCGCATCTGGGGGAACTAATGAAAAACTGTTTTTT. It is translated as CASSASGGTNEKLFF.

This clonotype was counted between two and nine times. The chain recombines TRBV27 with TRBJ1-6; possible D gene TRBD1, 5 bases. V was clipped by 8 bases and J by 7 bases, with 15 bases between them. Germline CDR1 MNHEY, CDR2 SMNVEV (reference sequence). This CDR3 has 14 residues. CDR3 sequence reads: CASGPDSFNSPLHF. The CDR3, as DNA: TGTGCCAGCGGCCCCGACAGCTTCAATTCACCCCTCCACTTT.

This clonotype was picked up many times. V is TRBV5-4 and J is TRBJ2-5, with TRBD2 matching 9 bases. Germline lookup yields CDR1 SGHNT and CDR2 YYREEE (reference sequence). The V and J ends lost 4 bases and 4 bases, in that order; junction bases with no gene match: 5. CDR3 length equals 14 residues. The CDR3 loop is CASSRGLAAETQYF. The CDR3 nucleotides read TGTGCCAGCAGCCGGGGACTAGCCGCAGAGACCCAGTACTTC.

This clonotype showed up many times. The chain carries TRBV11-2 and TRBJ2-7; no clear D gene. The CDR3 runs 13 residues. CDR1 is SGHAT and CDR2 is FQNNGV in the germline V gene. The V and J ends lost 0 bases and 5 bases respectively, with 8 bases between them. The CDR3 coding sequence is TGTGCCAGCAGCTTAGATCGAAGTCACGAGCAGTACTTC. This sequence encodes CASSLDRSHEQYF. The full variable domain, rest sourced from reference TRBV11-2 and TRBJ2-7, is EAGVAQSPRYKIIEKRQSVAFWCNPISGHATLYWYQQILGQGPKLLIQFQNNGVVDDSQLPKDRFSAERLKGVDSTLKIQPAKLEDSAVYLCASSLDRSHEQYFGPGTRLTVT.

This clonotype occurred many times. The chain has TRBV30 and TRBJ2-7, with TRBD2 identical over 8 bases. CDR1 GTSNPN and CDR2 SVGIG come from the germline V gene (reference sequence). This CDR3 has 13 residues. The ends lost 1 base at V and 9 bases at J; junction bases unmatched: 8. The DNA for the CDR3 is TGTGCCTGGAGTGGGGCGGGAGGCGGTAGGCAGTACTTC. Its protein product is CAWSGAGGGRQYF.

This chain uses TRBV10-3 with TRBJ2-5, with 10 bases identical to TRBD1. Germline V gene data show CDR1 as ENHRY and CDR2 as SYGVKD. V lost 2 bases and J lost 4; bases outside the gene matches: 1. This CDR3 has 14 amino acids. The chain's CDR3 is CAISEGQGGETQYF. The CDR3 nucleotides read TGTGCCATCAGTGAGGGACAGGGGGGAGAGACCCAGTACTTC.

This clonotype turned up a few times. CDR3 residues: CASSQWDRGLNEQFF. CDR3 nucleotide sequence: TGCGCCAGCAGCCAATGGGACAGGGGTTTGAATGAGCAGTTCTTC. J is TRBJ2-1 and V is TRBV4-1; TRBD1 agrees at 10 bases. The V and J ends lost 2 bases and 7 bases, in that order; junction bases with no gene match: 5. This CDR3 spans 15 amino acids. Germline CDR1 is MGHRA and CDR2 is YSYEKL.

The genes are TRBV13 and TRBJ2-7; 12 bases align to TRBD2. Germline CDR1 and CDR2: PRHDT and FYEKMQ (reference sequence). Trimming cost V 4 bases and J 6 bases; bases outside gene matches: 10. The CDR3 consists of 16 residues. CDR3 sequence reads: CASSSRSSGRVIEQYF. CDR3 DNA sequence: TGTGCCAGCAGCTCCCGATCTAGCGGGAGGGTTATCGAGCAGTACTTC.

This clonotype was seen a handful of times. The chain has TRBV7-3 and TRBJ2-5, with D hard to call. This CDR3 contains 13 residues. V gave up 0 bases and J gave up 2 bases, with 4 bases separating them. The V gene's germline CDR1 is SGHTA and CDR2 FQGTGA. The CDR3 DNA follows: TGTGCCAGCAGCTTAACACAACAAGAGACCCAGTACTTC. As protein: CASSLTQQETQYF.

At least ten counts were recorded for this clonotype. The gene calls are TRBV28 and TRBJ1-1; D unclear. Trimming pared 5 bases from V and 1 base from J, leaving 17 bases between. The CDR3 contains 16 residues. Germline CDR1 reads MDHEN; CDR2 reads SYDVKM. The chain's CDR3 is CASSSISIGTNTEAFF. The CDR3 nucleotides are TGTGCCAGCAGTAGTATTTCGATAGGTACGAACACTGAAGCTTTCTTT.